Given below is one T cell receptor (beta chain) in context. TCRdb re-derived calls from the 5' RACE reads in MiXCR, one entry per CDR3 protein. The sample has about 390,000 distinct CDR3 sequences, about 15% seen once. The entry originates in a study of T-cell memory formation after mild COVID-19. J lost 3 bases, V lost 6 bases, and 4 bases had no gene match. The CDR3 covers 14 residues. Germline V CDR1 and CDR2: ENHRY, SYGVKD. This TCR was sampled from a man aged 18 to 29 who had mild COVID-19 (a few samples of this study predate the infection). Cell type and time point are not known. This rearrangement joins TRBV10-3 to TRBJ2-3, with 9 bases that match TRBD1. Sample: PBMCs or a T cell subset sorted from them (not recorded which). CDR3 coding DNA: TGTGCCATCAGGGGGGACAGGGTTACAGATACGCAGTATTTT. Translating gives CAIRGDRVTDTQYF.